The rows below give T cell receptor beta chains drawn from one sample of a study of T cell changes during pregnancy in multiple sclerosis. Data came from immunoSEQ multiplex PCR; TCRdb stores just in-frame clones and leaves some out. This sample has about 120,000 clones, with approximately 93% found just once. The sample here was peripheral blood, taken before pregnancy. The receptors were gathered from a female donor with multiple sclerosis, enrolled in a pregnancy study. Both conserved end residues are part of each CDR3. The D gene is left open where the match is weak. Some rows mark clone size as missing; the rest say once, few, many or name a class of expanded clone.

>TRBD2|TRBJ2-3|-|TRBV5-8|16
CASSGGGRIKTDTQYF
TGTGCCAGCAGCGGGGGGGGGAGGATAAAAACAGATACGCAGTATTTT
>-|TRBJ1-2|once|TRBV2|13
CATQKEGLYGYTF
TGTGCCACCCAAAAGGAGGGGCTCTATGGCTACACCTTC
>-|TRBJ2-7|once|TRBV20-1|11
CSASNPGEQYF
TGCAGTGCTAGTAACCCGGGGGAGCAGTACTTC
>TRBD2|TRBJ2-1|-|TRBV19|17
CASSIPPASGLFNEQFF
TGTGCCAGTAGTATCCCCCCCGCTAGCGGATTATTCAATGAGCAGTTCTTC
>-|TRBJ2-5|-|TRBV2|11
CASGQKETQYF
TGTGCCAGCGGACAGAAAGAGACCCAGTACTTC
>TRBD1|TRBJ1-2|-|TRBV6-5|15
CASSYSWGQVSDYTF
TGTGCCAGCAGTTACTCGTGGGGACAGGTGTCTGACTACACCTTC
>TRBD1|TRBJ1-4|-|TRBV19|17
CASKQGPEIPTNEKLFF
TGTGCCAGTAAACAGGGGCCGGAAATACCAACTAATGAAAAACTGTTTTTT
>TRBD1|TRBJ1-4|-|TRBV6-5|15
CASSYSRQGDEKLFF
TGTGCCAGCAGTTACTCGAGACAGGGGGATGAAAAACTGTTTTTT
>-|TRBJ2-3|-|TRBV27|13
CASSLTNTDTQYF
TGTGCCAGCAGTCTAACCAACACAGATACGCAGTATTTT
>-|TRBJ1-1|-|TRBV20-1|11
CSASGDTEAFF
TGCAGTGCTTCAGGGGACACTGAAGCTTTCTTT
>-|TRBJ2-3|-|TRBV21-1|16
CASSKEGDTRTDTQYF
TGTGCCAGCAGCAAAGAAGGGGACACCCGCACAGATACGCAGTATTTT
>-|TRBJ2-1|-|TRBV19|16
CASSPSAGAGYNEQFF
TGTGCCAGTAGTCCCTCGGCGGGGGCGGGATACAATGAGCAGTTCTTC
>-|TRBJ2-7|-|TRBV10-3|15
CAISDSGGRSYEQYF
TGTGCCATCAGTGATTCAGGGGGGCGATCCTACGAGCAGTACTTC
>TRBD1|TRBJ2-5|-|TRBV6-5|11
CASRDRETQYF
TGTGCCAGCAGGGACAGGGAGACCCAGTACTTC
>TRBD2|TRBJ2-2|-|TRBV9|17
CASSVTGLAGYTGELFF
TGTGCCAGCAGCGTAACGGGGCTAGCGGGGTACACCGGGGAGCTGTTTTTT
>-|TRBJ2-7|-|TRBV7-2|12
CASSSGTYEQYF
TGTGCCAGCAGCTCAGGGACCTACGAGCAGTACTTC
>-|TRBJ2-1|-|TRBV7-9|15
CASSLAGGPYNEQFF
TGTGCCAGCAGCTTAGCGGGAGGTCCCTACAATGAGCAGTTCTTC
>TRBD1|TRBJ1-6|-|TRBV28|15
CASSPGGVHNSPLHF
TGTGCCAGCAGTCCAGGGGGTGTTCATAATTCACCCCTCCACTTT
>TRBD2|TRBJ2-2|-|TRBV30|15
CACSTGSGGTGELFF
TGTGCCTGTTCGACAGGTTCGGGGGGGACGGGGGAGCTGTTTTTT
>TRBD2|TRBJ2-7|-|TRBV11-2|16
CASSLGTSGIGYEQYF
TGTGCCAGCAGCTTAGGGACTAGCGGGATCGGGTACGAGCAGTACTTC
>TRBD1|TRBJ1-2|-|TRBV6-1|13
CASSADRGRGYTF
TGTGCCAGCAGTGCGGACAGGGGCAGGGGCTACACCTTC
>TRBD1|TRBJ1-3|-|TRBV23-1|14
CASRAQGAGNTIYF
TGCGCCAGCCGAGCCCAGGGGGCTGGAAACACCATATATTTT
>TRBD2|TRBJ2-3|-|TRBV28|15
CASSLKLASTDTQYF
TGTGCCAGCAGTTTAAAACTAGCGTCCACAGATACGCAGTATTTT
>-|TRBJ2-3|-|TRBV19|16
CASTAAGHRSTDTQYF
TGTGCCAGTACCGCCGCCGGACACAGAAGCACAGATACGCAGTATTTT
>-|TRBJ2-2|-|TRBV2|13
CATQGQITGELFF
TGTGCCACTCAAGGACAGATCACCGGGGAGCTGTTTTTT
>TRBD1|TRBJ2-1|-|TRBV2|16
CASSETGTGREDEQFF
TGTGCCAGCAGTGAAACAGGGACAGGGAGAGAGGATGAGCAGTTCTTC
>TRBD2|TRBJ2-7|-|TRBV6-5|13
CASRSSGSDEQYF
TGTGCCAGCAGATCAAGCGGGAGCGACGAGCAGTACTTC
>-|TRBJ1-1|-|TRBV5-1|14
CASSLTSENTEAFF
TGCGCCAGCAGCTTGACGAGTGAGAACACTGAAGCTTTCTTT
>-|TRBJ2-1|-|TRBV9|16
CASSPGWRSSYNEQFF
TGTGCCAGCAGCCCCGGGTGGAGGAGCTCCTACAATGAGCAGTTCTTC
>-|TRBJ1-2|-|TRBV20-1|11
CSGIYRQGYTF
TGCAGTGGAATATACAGGCAGGGCTACACCTTC
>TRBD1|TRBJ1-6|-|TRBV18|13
CASSPGQDSPLHF
TGTGCCAGCTCACCGGGACAGGATTCACCCCTCCACTTT
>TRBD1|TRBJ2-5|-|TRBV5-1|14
CASSTDRGRETQYF
TGCGCCAGCAGCACGGACAGGGGGCGGGAGACCCAGTACTTC
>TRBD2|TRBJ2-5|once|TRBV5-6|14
CASRRGGAGETQYF
TGTGCCAGCAGACGCGGGGGGGCTGGGGAGACCCAGTACTTC